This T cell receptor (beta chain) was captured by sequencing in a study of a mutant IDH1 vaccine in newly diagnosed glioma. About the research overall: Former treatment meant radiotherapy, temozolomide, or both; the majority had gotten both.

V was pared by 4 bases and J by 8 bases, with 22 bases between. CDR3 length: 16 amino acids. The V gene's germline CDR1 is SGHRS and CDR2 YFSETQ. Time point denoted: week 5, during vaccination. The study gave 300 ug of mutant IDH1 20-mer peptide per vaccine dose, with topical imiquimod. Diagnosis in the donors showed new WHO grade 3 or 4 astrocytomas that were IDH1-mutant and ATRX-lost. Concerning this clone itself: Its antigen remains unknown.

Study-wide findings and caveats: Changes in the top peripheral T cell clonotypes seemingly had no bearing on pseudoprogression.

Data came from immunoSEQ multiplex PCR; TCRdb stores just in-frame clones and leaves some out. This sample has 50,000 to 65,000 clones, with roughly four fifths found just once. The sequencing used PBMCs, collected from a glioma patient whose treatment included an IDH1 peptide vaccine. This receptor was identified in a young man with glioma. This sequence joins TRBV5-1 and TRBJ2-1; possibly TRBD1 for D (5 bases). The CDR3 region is CASSPPLGVLGDEQFF. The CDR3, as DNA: TGCGCCAGCAGCCCGCCCCTAGGGGTCCTAGGGGATGAGCAGTTCTTC. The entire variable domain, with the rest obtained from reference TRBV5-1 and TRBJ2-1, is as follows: KAGVTQTPRYLIKTRGQQVTLSCSPISGHRSVSWYQQTPGQGLQFLFEYFSETQRNKGNFPGRFSGRQFSNSRSEMNVSTLELGDSALYLCASSPPLGVLGDEQFFGPGTRLTVL.